This T cell receptor (beta chain) appears in the sequencing data of a study of CD8 T cells in Susac syndrome. Germline V CDR1 and CDR2: SGHTA, FQGNSA. The CDR3 totals 15 residues. With 1 base removed from V and 5 bases from J, the gap between germline ends came to 12 bases. Random hexamers served to reverse transcribe about 0.5 to 1 ug RNA. Amplification of TCR beta CDR3 by immunoSEQ multiplex PCR spanned 54 Vbeta and 13 Jbeta. TCRdb recomputed calls from the immunoSEQ multiplex PCR reads with MiXCR, one row per CDR3 protein. This sample has about 210,000 distinct CDR3 sequences, with roughly 93% found just once.

The receptor was isolated from a human donor with Susac syndrome. The V call is TRBV7-2, the J call TRBJ1-5; tentatively, D is TRBD1 (6 bases). Sequenced input: CD4+ T cells from PBMCs. The CDR3 reads CASSLDSGDHQPQHF. The CDR3 coding sequence is TGTGCCAGCAGCTTAGATTCAGGGGACCATCAGCCCCAGCATTTT.